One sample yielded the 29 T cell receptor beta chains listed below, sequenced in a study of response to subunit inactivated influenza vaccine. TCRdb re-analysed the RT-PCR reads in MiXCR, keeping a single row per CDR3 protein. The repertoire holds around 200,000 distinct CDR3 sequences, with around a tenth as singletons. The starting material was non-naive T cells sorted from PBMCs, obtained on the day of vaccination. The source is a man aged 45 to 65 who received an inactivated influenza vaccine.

The CDR3 DNA reads TGTGCCAGCAGCTTAGACGGCCTCGGCAGCGAAAAACTGTTTTTT. It codes for CASSLDGLGSEKLFF. The rearrangement joins TRBV7-2 to TRBJ1-4; D uncertain. V lost 1 base and J 8 bases, leaving 14 bases between the germline ends. In germline, CDR1 is SGHTA, CDR2 FQGNSA. The CDR3 sequence is 15 residues long.

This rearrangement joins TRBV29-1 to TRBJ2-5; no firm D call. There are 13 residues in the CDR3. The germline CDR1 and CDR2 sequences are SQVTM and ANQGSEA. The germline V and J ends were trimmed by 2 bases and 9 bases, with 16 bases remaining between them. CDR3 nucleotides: TGCAGCGTTGAAAAGGCCCGGTCTTCGCCCCAGTACTTC. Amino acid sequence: CSVEKARSSPQYF. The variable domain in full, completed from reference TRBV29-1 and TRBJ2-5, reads SAVISQKPSRDICQRGTSLTIQCQVDSQVTMMFWYRQQPGQSLTLIATANQGSEATYESGFVIDKFPISRPNLTFSTLTVSNMSPEDSSIYLCSVEKARSSPQYFGPGTRLLVL.

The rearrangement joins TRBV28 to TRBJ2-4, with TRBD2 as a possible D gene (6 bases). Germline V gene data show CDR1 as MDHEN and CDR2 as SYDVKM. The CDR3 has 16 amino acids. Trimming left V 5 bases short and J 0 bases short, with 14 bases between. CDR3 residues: CASSTRAGLAKNIQYF. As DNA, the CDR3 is TGTGCCAGCAGTACCCGCGCGGGGCTAGCCAAAAACATTCAGTACTTC.

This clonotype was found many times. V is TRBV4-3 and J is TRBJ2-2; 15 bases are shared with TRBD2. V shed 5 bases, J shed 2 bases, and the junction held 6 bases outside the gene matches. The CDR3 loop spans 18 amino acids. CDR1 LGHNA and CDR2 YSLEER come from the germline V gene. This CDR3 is CASSYGLAGGTNTGELFF. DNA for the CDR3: TGCGCCAGCAGCTACGGACTAGCGGGGGGGACCAACACCGGGGAGCTGTTTTTT.

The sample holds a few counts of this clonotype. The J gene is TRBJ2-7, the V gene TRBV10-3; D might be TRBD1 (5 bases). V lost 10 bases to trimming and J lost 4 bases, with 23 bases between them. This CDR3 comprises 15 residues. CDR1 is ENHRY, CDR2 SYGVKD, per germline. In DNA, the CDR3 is TGTGCCACCGGTAAAGAAATGGGGCCAAATTACGAGCAGTACTTC. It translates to CATGKEMGPNYEQYF.

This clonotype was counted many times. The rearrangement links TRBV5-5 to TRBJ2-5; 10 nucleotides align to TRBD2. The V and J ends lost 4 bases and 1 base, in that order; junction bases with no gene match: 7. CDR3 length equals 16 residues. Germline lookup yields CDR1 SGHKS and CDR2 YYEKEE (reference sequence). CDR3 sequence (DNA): TGTGCCAGCAGCGGGTTCCTAGCGGGAGTCCAAGAGACCCAGTACTTC. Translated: CASSGFLAGVQETQYF.

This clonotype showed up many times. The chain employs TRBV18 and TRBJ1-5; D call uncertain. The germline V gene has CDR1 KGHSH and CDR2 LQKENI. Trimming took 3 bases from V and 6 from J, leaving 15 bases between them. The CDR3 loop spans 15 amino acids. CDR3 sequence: CASSPSGNRGQPQHF. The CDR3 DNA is TGTGCCAGCTCACCTTCCGGGAACCGGGGTCAGCCCCAGCATTTT.

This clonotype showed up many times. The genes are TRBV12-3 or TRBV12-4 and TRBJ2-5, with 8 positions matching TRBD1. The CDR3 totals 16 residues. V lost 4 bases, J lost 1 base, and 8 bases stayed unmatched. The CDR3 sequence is CASSSPPGQVQETQYF. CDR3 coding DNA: TGTGCCAGCAGTTCCCCTCCGGGACAGGTCCAAGAGACCCAGTACTTC.

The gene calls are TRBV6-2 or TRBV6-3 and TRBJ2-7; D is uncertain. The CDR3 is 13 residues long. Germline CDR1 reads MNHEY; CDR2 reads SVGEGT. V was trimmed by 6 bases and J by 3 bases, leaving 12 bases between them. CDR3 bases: TGTGCCAGCAGCCAGGACCAACTCTACGAGCAGTACTTC. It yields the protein CASSQDQLYEQYF.

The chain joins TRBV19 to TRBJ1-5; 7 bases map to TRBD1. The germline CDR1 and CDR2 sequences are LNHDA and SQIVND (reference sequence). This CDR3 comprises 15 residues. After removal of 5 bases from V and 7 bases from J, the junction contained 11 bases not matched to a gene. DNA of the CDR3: TGTGCCAGTAGTCCGAACAGGGGAACGGGCCAGCCCCAGCATTTT. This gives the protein CASSPNRGTGQPQHF.

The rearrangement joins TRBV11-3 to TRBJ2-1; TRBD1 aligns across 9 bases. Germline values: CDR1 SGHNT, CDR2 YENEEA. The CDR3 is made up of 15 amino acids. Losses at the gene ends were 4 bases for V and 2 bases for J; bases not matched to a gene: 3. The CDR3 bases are TGTGCCAGCAGCTCACACAGGGGGCCCTACAATGAGCAGTTCTTC. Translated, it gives CASSSHRGPYNEQFF.

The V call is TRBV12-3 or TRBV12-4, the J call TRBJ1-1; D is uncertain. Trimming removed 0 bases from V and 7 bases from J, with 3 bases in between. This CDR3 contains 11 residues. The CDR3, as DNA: TGTGCCAGCAGTTTAGCGTTTGAAGCTTTCTTT. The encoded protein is CASSLAFEAFF.

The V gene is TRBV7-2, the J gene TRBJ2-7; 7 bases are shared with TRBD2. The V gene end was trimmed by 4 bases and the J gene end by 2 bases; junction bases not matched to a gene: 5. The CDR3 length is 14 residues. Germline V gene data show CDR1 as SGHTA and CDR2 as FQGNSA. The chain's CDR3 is CASSSRGGAYEQYF. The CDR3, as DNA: TGTGCCAGCAGCTCTAGGGGAGGGGCCTACGAGCAGTACTTC.

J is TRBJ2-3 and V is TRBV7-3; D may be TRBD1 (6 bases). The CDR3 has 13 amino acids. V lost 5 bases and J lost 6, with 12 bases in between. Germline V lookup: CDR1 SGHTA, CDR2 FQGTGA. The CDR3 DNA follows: TGTGCCAGCAGCACTAACAGGGATGATACGCAGTATTTT. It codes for CASSTNRDDTQYF.

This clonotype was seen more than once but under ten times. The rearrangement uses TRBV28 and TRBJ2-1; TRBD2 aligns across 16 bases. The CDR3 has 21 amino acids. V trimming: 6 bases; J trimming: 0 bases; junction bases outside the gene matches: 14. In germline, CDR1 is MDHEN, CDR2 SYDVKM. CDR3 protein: CASSPPGLAGGQGSSYNEQFF. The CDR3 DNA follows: TGTGCCAGCAGCCCGCCGGGACTAGCGGGAGGGCAGGGGAGCTCCTACAATGAGCAGTTCTTC.

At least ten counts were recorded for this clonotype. The CDR3 nucleotides read TGCGCCAGCGACAAGGGGCAGGGAGGCTATGGCTACACCTTC. As protein: CASDKGQGGYGYTF. The genes are TRBV5-1 and TRBJ1-2; perhaps TRBD1 as D (5 bases). The CDR3 is made up of 14 amino acids. Trimming took 7 bases from V and 4 from J, leaving 17 bases between them. Germline values: CDR1 SGHRS, CDR2 YFSETQ.

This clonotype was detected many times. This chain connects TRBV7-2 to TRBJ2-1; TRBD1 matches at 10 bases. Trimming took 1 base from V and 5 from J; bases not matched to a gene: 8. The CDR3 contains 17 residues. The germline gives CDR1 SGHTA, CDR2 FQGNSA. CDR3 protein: CASSLVGPGQGNNEQFF. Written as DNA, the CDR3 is TGTGCCAGCAGCTTAGTGGGTCCGGGACAGGGGAACAATGAGCAGTTCTTC. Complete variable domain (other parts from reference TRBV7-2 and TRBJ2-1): GAGVSQSPSNKVTEKGKDVELRCDPISGHTALYWYRQSLGQGLEFLIYFQGNSAPDKSGLPSDRFSAERTGGSVSTLTIQRTQQEDSAVYLCASSLVGPGQGNNEQFFGPGTRLTVL.

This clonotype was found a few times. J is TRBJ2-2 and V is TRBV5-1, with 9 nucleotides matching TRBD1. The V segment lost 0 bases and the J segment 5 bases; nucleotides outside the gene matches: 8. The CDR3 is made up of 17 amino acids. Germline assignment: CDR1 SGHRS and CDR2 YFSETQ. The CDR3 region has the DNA TGCGCCAGCAGCTTGGGGATGACGGGACAGGGAACCGGGGAGCTGTTTTTT. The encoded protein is CASSLGMTGQGTGELFF.

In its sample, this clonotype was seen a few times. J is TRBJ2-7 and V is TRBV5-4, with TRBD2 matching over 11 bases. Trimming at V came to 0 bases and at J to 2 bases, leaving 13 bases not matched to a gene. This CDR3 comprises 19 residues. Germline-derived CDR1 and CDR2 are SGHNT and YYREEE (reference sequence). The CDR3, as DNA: TGTGCCAGCAGCTTGGATGCCCCCGATCTAGCGGGGGGTACCTACGAGCAGTACTTC. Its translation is CASSLDAPDLAGGTYEQYF.

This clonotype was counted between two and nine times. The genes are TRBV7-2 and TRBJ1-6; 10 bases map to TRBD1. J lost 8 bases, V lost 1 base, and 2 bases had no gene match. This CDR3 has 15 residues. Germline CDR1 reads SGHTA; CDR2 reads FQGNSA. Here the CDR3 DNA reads TGTGCCAGCAGCTTAGTTGGGACAGGGGATTCACCCCTCCACTTT. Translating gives CASSLVGTGDSPLHF.

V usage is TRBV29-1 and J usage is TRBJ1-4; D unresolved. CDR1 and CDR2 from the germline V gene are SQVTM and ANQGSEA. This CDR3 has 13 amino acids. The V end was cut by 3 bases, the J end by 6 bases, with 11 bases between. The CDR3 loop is CSVEAGNDEKLFF. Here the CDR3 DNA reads TGCAGCGTTGAGGCGGGCAACGATGAAAAACTGTTTTTT.

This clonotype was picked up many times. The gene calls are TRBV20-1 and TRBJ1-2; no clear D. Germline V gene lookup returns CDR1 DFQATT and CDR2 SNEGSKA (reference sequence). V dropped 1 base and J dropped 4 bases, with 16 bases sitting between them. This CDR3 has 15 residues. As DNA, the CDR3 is TGCAGTGCTAGAGGGAGGTTGGGTGTCAGCTATGGCTACACCTTC. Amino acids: CSARGRLGVSYGYTF.

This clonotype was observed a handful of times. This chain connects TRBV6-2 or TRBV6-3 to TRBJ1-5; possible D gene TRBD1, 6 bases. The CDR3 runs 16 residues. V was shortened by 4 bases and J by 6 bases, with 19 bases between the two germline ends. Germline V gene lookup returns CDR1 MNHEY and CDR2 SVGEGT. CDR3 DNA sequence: TGTGCCAGCAGTTTCGACAGGCCGATAAGCCCTCAGCCCCAGCATTTT. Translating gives CASSFDRPISPQPQHF.

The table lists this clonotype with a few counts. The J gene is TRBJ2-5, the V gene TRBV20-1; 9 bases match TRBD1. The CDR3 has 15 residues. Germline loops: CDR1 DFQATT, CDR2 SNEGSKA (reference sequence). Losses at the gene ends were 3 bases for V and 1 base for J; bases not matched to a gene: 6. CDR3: CSASRTGDFQETQYF. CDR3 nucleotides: TGCAGTGCTAGTAGGACAGGGGACTTCCAAGAGACCCAGTACTTC.

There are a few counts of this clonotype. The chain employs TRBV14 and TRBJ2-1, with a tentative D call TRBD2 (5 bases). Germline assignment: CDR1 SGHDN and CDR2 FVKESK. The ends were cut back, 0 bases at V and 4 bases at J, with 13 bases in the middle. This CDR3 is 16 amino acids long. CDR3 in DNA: TGTGCCAGCAGCCAAGATCTTTTCACTAGATACAATGAGCAGTTCTTC. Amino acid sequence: CASSQDLFTRYNEQFF.

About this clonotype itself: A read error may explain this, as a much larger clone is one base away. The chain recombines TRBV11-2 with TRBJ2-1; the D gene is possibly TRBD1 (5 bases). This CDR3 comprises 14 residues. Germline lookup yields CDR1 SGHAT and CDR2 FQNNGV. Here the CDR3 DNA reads TGTGCCAGCCCCAACCAGGGAAATCACAATGACCAGTTCTTC. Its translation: CASPNQGNHNDQFF.

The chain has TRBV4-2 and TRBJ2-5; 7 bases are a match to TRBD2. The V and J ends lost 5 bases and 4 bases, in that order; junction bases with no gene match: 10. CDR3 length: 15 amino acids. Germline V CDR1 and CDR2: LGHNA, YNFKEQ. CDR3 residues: CASSSGGEGRETQYF. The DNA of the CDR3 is TGTGCCAGCAGCTCGGGCGGGGAGGGGCGAGAGACCCAGTACTTC.

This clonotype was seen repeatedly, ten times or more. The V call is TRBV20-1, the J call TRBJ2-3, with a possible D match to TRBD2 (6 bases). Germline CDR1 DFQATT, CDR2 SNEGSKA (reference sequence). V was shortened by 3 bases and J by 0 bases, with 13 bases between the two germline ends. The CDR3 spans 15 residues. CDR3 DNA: TGCAGTGCTAGTGCCCGGGGGAAGAGCACAGATACGCAGTATTTT. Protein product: CSASARGKSTDTQYF.

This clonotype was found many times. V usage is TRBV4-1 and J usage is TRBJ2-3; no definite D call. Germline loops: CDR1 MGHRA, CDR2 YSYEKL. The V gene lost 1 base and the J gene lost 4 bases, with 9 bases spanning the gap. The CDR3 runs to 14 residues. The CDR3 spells CASSQVGNADTQYF. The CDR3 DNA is TGCGCCAGCAGCCAAGTGGGTAACGCAGATACGCAGTATTTT.